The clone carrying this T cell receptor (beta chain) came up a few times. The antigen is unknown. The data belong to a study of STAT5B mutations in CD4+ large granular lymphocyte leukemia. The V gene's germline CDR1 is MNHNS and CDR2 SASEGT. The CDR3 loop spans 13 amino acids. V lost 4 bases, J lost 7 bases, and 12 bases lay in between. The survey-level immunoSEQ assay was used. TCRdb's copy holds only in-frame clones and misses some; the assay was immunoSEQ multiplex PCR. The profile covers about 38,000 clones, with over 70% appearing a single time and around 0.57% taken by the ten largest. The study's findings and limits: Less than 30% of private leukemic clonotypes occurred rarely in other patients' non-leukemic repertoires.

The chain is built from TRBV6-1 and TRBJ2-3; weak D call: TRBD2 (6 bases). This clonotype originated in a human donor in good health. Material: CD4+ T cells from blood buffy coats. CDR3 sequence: CASSADYLNTQYF. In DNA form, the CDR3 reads TGTGCCAGCAGTGCGGACTATCTCAATACGCAGTATTTT.